This TCR beta chain was captured by sequencing in a study of T-cell reconstitution after alpha-beta-depleted transplantation in children. This clonotype was found many times. Researchers prepared the TCRbeta library using unique molecular identifiers, the study reports. TCRdb itself ran the PCR reads through MiXCR, one entry per CDR3 protein. The sample lists about 50,000 distinct CDR3 sequences, less than 6% occurring once. Trimming removed 3 bases at V and 13 bases at J, with 10 bases between. Germline CDR1 reads MGHRA; CDR2 reads YSYEKL. The CDR3 extends over 11 amino acids. V and J are TRBV4-1 and TRBJ2-1; TRBD1 is a possible D gene (5 bases). The source is a female patient aged 2-9 years who had a stem cell transplant for aplastic anemia, so the T cells may come from the graft donor. Material: PBMCs, mostly from graft donor cells, obtained 60 days after TCRalphabeta/CD19-depleted stem cell transplant. The CDR3, as DNA: TGCGCCAGCAGCCACGAACAGGCCCAGTTCTTC. Its protein product is CASSHEQAQFF.